The 28 T cell receptor beta chains presented below share a single source sample, sequenced in a study of CD8+ T cells in alopecia areata. cDNA prepared by RNA extraction and subsequent reverse transcription served as the template for sequencing. Assay: immunoSEQ multiplex PCR; the TCRdb copy retains only in-frame clones and omits some. This repertoire shows about 97,000 clones, roughly two fifths found once; its top ten account for approximately 1.4%. The sample consisted of CD4+ T cells sorted from blood. Receptors were obtained from a human donor with alopecia areata.

The chain has TRBV29-1 and TRBJ2-1, with no clear D. Trimming removed 2 bases at V and 6 bases at J, with 8 bases between. Germline-derived CDR1 and CDR2 are SQVTM and ANQGSEA. The CDR3 contains 12 residues. The DNA for the CDR3 is TGCAGCGTTGAACCCAACTCCAATGAGCAGTTCTTC. Protein: CSVEPNSNEQFF.

This clone was detected a few times. This rearrangement joins TRBV5-1 to TRBJ2-5, with D maybe TRBD2 (6 bases). The CDR3 runs 14 residues. The V end lost 5 bases, the J end lost 5 bases, and 16 bases lay between the germline ends. Germline V lookup: CDR1 SGHRS, CDR2 YFSETQ. The CDR3 DNA is TGCGCCAGCAGTTGGAGCGGGCTGCGGGAGACCCAGTACTTC. It codes for CASSWSGLRETQYF.

The chain links TRBV29-1 to TRBJ1-2, with no clear D. The ends were cut back, 0 bases at V and 7 bases at J, with 15 bases in the middle. Germline CDR1 reads SQVTM; CDR2 reads ANQGSEA. CDR3 length: 14 residues. CDR3 region: CSVEEELTFSGYTF. As DNA, the CDR3 is TGCAGCGTTGAAGAAGAATTGACGTTTTCTGGCTACACCTTC.

This clone has just a few counts. J is TRBJ1-1 and V is TRBV7-9; 10 bases map to TRBD1. After removal of 5 bases from V and 7 bases from J, the junction contained 10 bases not matched to a gene. This CDR3 comprises 15 residues. Germline lookup yields CDR1 SEHNR and CDR2 FQNEAQ (reference sequence). The CDR3 region is CASSTGTGVTIEAFF. The CDR3 coding sequence is TGTGCCAGCAGCACCGGGACAGGGGTTACGATTGAAGCTTTCTTT.

The rearrangement joins TRBV9 to TRBJ2-1, with D uncertain. The V gene's germline CDR1 is SGDLS and CDR2 YYNGEE. The CDR3 contains 13 residues. V was pared by 0 bases and J by 10 bases, with 11 bases between. This chain's CDR3 is CASSVDSYREQFF. For the CDR3, the DNA is TGTGCCAGCAGCGTAGACTCTTACAGAGAGCAGTTCTTC. The variable domain in full, with the rest retrieved from reference TRBV9 and TRBJ2-1, is DSGVTQTPKHLITATGQRVTLRCSPRSGDLSVYWYQQSLDQGLQFLIQYYNGEERAKGNILERFSAQQFPDLHSELNLSSLELGDSALYFCASSVDSYREQFFGPGTRLTVL.

The rearrangement links TRBV5-1 to TRBJ1-5, with TRBD1 matching 9 bases. Germline V gives CDR1 SGHRS, CDR2 YFSETQ. V gave up 5 bases and J gave up 7 bases; unmatched junction bases: 7. This CDR3 region has 14 residues. The CDR3 region is CASSSGQGGQPQHF. The CDR3 bases are TGCGCCAGCAGTTCGGGACAGGGAGGACAGCCCCAGCATTTT.

This clone has just a few counts. The CDR3 nucleotides are TGCGCCAGCAGCTTGGTTACAAACTCTGGGGCCAACGTCCTGACTTTC. Translation gives CASSLVTNSGANVLTF. V gene TRBV5-1 combines with J gene TRBJ2-6; D ambiguous. CDR1 is SGHRS, CDR2 YFSETQ, per germline. The CDR3 length is 16 residues. V was clipped by 0 bases and J by 0 bases, with 7 bases between them.

Only a few counts were recorded for this clone. The chain is built from TRBV7-3 and TRBJ2-7; 9 bases agree with TRBD1. CDR3 length: 14 residues. Trimming cost V 4 bases and J 5 bases; bases outside gene matches: 6. CDR1 is SGHTA, CDR2 FQGTGA, per germline. The CDR3 region is CASSSGQGHNEQYF. The CDR3 nucleotides read TGTGCCAGCAGCTCGGGACAGGGCCACAACGAGCAGTACTTC.

V gene TRBV27 combines with J gene TRBJ2-3, with a tentative D call TRBD2 (6 bases). CDR1 is MNHEY and CDR2 is SMNVEV in the germline V gene (reference sequence). Trimming left V 3 bases short and J 0 bases short, with 7 bases between. CDR3 size: 14 residues. CDR3 sequence (DNA): TGTGCCAGCAGTTTTCGGGGGAGCACAGATACGCAGTATTTT. Residues: CASSFRGSTDTQYF.

V and J are TRBV4-1 and TRBJ1-5; D is unresolved. Looked up from germline, CDR1 is MGHRA and CDR2 is YSYEKL. The CDR3 length is 15 residues. Trimming stripped 4 bases from V and 6 bases from J, with 16 bases between. CDR3 sequence: CASSPEVSAGQPQHF. As DNA, the CDR3 is TGCGCCAGCAGCCCCGAGGTATCTGCGGGTCAGCCCCAGCATTTT.

In its sample, this clone was seen a few times. The J gene is TRBJ2-6, the V gene TRBV14; D possibly corresponds to TRBD1 (5 bases). The CDR3 loop spans 15 amino acids. The germline V and J ends were trimmed by 3 bases and 2 bases, with 8 bases remaining between them. Germline V CDR1 and CDR2: SGHDN, FVKESK. CDR3 loop: CASSQQGTGANVLTF. CDR3 nucleotides: TGTGCCAGCAGCCAGCAGGGTACTGGGGCCAACGTCCTGACTTTC.

The chain joins TRBV5-4 to TRBJ1-1; D is perhaps TRBD1 (6 bases). Germline V gives CDR1 SGHNT, CDR2 YYREEE (reference sequence). CDR3 length: 15 amino acids. V gave up 5 bases and J gave up 2 bases, with 16 bases separating them. The CDR3 sequence: CASRPQGRGNTEAFF. CDR3 bases: TGTGCCAGCAGACCCCAGGGGAGGGGAAACACTGAAGCTTTCTTT. The full variable domain, rest sourced from reference TRBV5-4 and TRBJ1-1, is ETGVTQSPTHLIKTRGQQVTLRCSSQSGHNTVSWYQQALGQGPQFIFQYYREEENGRGNFPPRFSGLQFPNYSSELNVNALELDDSALYLCASRPQGRGNTEAFFGQGTRLTVV.

This sequence joins TRBV2 and TRBJ1-1, with D maybe TRBD1 (6 bases). Per the germline V gene, CDR1 is SNHLY and CDR2 is FYNNEI. The V gene lost 1 base and the J gene lost 5 bases, with 11 bases spanning the gap. The CDR3 is made up of 14 amino acids. The CDR3 nucleotides are TGTGCCAGCAGTGAAGAGGGGGTGTGGACTGAAGCTTTCTTT. This codes for CASSEEGVWTEAFF.

The chain joins TRBV15 to TRBJ1-6, with D possibly TRBD1 on 6 matching bases. Trimming took 8 bases from V and 7 from J, leaving 15 bases between them. CDR3 length: 14 amino acids. The germline CDR1 and CDR2 sequences are LNHNV and YYDKDF (reference sequence). CDR3 region: CATHPGGVNSPLHF. Written as DNA, the CDR3 is TGTGCCACCCACCCCGGGGGCGTGAATTCACCCCTCCACTTT. The full variable domain, rest sourced from reference TRBV15 and TRBJ1-6, is DAMVIQNPRYQVTQFGKPVTLSCSQTLNHNVMYWYQQKSSQAPKLLFHYYDKDFNNEADTPDNFQSRRPNTSFCFLDIRSPGLGDTAMYLCATHPGGVNSPLHFGNGTRLTVT.

V usage is TRBV5-1 and J usage is TRBJ2-3; D not resolved. The CDR3 covers 15 residues. The V and J ends lost 0 bases and 2 bases respectively, with 10 bases between them. Germline CDR1 is SGHRS and CDR2 is YFSETQ. This CDR3 is CASSLVYSPTDTQYF. Written as DNA, the CDR3 is TGCGCCAGCAGCTTGGTTTACAGTCCCACAGATACGCAGTATTTT. Supplemented by reference TRBV5-1 and TRBJ2-3, the full variable domain reads KAGVTQTPRYLIKTRGQQVTLSCSPISGHRSVSWYQQTPGQGLQFLFEYFSETQRNKGNFPGRFSGRQFSNSRSEMNVSTLELGDSALYLCASSLVYSPTDTQYFGPGTRLTVL.

Only a few counts were recorded for this clone. The chain joins TRBV29-1 to TRBJ2-5, with D tentatively TRBD2 (6 bases). Germline V CDR1 and CDR2: SQVTM, ANQGSEA. The length of the CDR3 is 13 residues. V was pared by 5 bases and J by 7 bases, with 17 bases between. CDR3 sequence: CSVCKTSPGTQYF. The CDR3 DNA reads TGCAGCGTTTGTAAGACTAGTCCGGGGACCCAGTACTTC.

The chain links TRBV4-1 to TRBJ2-1; 9 bases align to TRBD2. CDR1 and CDR2 from the germline V gene are MGHRA and YSYEKL. CDR3 size: 18 residues. The V gene end was trimmed by 3 bases and the J gene end by 7 bases; junction bases not matched to a gene: 16. The CDR3 loop reads CASSQAFAIAGGRNEQFF. CDR3 nucleotide sequence: TGCGCCAGCAGCCAGGCTTTCGCTATTGCGGGAGGGAGAAATGAGCAGTTCTTC.

The chain has TRBV27 and TRBJ2-5, with D possibly being TRBD1 (6 bases). The CDR3 has 15 residues. Trimming shortened V by 5 bases and J by 1 base, and 14 bases separated the two germline ends. The germline gives CDR1 MNHEY, CDR2 SMNVEV (reference sequence). The CDR3 loop is CASSPNRVAQETQYF. The DNA of the CDR3 is TGTGCCAGCAGTCCCAACAGGGTCGCCCAAGAGACCCAGTACTTC.

V and J are TRBV6-1 and TRBJ1-5, with a possible D match to TRBD1 (6 bases). Germline V gene data show CDR1 as MNHNS and CDR2 as SASEGT. Trimming shortened V by 2 bases and J by 0 bases, and 17 bases separated the two germline ends. The CDR3 has 18 amino acids. CDR3 nucleotide sequence: TGTGCCAGCAGTGAAAGTTGGAACAGGGCCTATAGCAATCAGCCCCAGCATTTT. Encoded protein: CASSESWNRAYSNQPQHF.

The chain has TRBV29-1 and TRBJ1-1, with TRBD1 matching over 8 bases. J gave up 3 bases and V 5 bases, and 11 bases lay outside the gene matches. This CDR3 contains 15 residues. CDR1 SQVTM and CDR2 ANQGSEA come from the germline V gene. CDR3 in amino acids: CSVSQGAFKDTEAFF. The CDR3 region has the DNA TGCAGCGTTTCCCAGGGGGCGTTTAAGGACACTGAAGCTTTCTTT.

This clone was counted between two and nine times. This chain connects TRBV27 to TRBJ2-7; D is unresolved. Trimming pared 4 bases from V and 6 bases from J, leaving 13 bases between. The CDR3 is 13 residues long. Germline CDR1 and CDR2: MNHEY and SMNVEV (reference sequence). In nucleotides, the CDR3 is TGTGCCAGCAGTTATAGGGCGCGGCCCGAGCAGTACTTC. Amino acid sequence: CASSYRARPEQYF.

A few counts support this clone. V is TRBV6-5 and J is TRBJ2-5, with D perhaps matching TRBD2 (5 bases). V lost 0 bases, J lost 7 bases, and 9 bases lay in between. The CDR3 has 13 residues. CDR1 and CDR2 (germline): MNHEY, SVGAGI. CDR3 residues: CASSYSRAGTQYF. Written as DNA, the CDR3 is TGTGCCAGCAGTTACTCGAGGGCTGGGACCCAGTACTTC.

This clone has more than one count but fewer than ten. The chain carries TRBV5-1 and TRBJ2-1; 7 positions agree with TRBD2. Trimming took 0 bases from V and 7 from J; bases not matched to a gene: 7. Germline CDR1 reads SGHRS; CDR2 reads YFSETQ. There are 15 residues in the CDR3. The CDR3 here is CASSLDAGAANEQFF. The CDR3 nucleotides are TGCGCCAGCAGCTTGGACGCGGGAGCAGCAAATGAGCAGTTCTTC.

The chain couples TRBV30 to TRBJ2-7, with 8 bases lining up with TRBD1. With 3 bases clipped from V and 8 bases from J, the junction kept 6 bases outside the gene matches. CDR1 is GTSNPN and CDR2 is SVGIG in the germline V gene (reference sequence). The CDR3 has 12 amino acids. The CDR3 is CAWSADRGQQYF. The CDR3, as DNA: TGTGCCTGGAGCGCTGACAGGGGCCAGCAGTACTTC.

The chain has TRBV7-2 and TRBJ2-7, with a tentative D call TRBD1 (6 bases). The CDR3 consists of 15 residues. V lost 1 base to trimming and J lost 1 base, with 11 bases between them. Per germline, CDR1 SGHTA and CDR2 FQGNSA. The CDR3 DNA reads as TGTGCCAGCAGCTTAGGCTGGGGGCGTTCCTACGAGCAGTACTTC. Translating gives CASSLGWGRSYEQYF. Drawing the rest from reference TRBV7-2 and TRBJ2-7, the complete variable domain is GAGVSQSPSNKVTEKGKDVELRCDPISGHTALYWYRQSLGQGLEFLIYFQGNSAPDKSGLPSDRFSAERTGGSVSTLTIQRTQQEDSAVYLCASSLGWGRSYEQYFGPGTRLTVT.

V and J are TRBV5-1 and TRBJ2-7; D is perhaps TRBD1 (5 bases). The CDR3 consists of 14 residues. V lost 1 base and J 3 bases, leaving 11 bases between the germline ends. Looked up from germline, CDR1 is SGHRS and CDR2 is YFSETQ. CDR3 protein: CASSLPGPNYEQYF. CDR3 DNA: TGCGCCAGCAGCTTGCCAGGGCCGAACTACGAGCAGTACTTC.

The genes are TRBV6-6 and TRBJ2-1; 11 bases align to TRBD2. This CDR3 comprises 16 residues. CDR1 is MNHNY and CDR2 is SVGAGI in the germline V gene (reference sequence). The V segment lost 7 bases and the J segment 7 bases; nucleotides outside the gene matches: 12. CDR3 protein: CASTSTSGASRNEQFF. The CDR3 coding sequence is TGTGCCAGCACCTCGACTAGCGGGGCGTCGAGGAATGAGCAGTTCTTC.

The chain couples TRBV30 to TRBJ1-5; D ambiguous. The germline V and J ends were trimmed by 0 bases and 10 bases, with 10 bases remaining between them. This CDR3 has 12 residues. Germline V gives CDR1 GTSNPN, CDR2 SVGIG (reference sequence). Here the CDR3 reads CAWSVAEGPQHF. In nucleotides, the CDR3 is TGTGCCTGGAGTGTAGCAGAGGGACCCCAGCATTTT.